This TCR beta chain was sequenced during a study of shared clonotypes between healthy human individuals (dated by TCRdb to about 2020). For the wider study: The cohort included a few men and a couple of women between 18 and 49 years of age. Per donor, three plates each were used for CD4 naive and CD4 memory, two for CD8 naive, and one for CD8 memory. The study deeply sequenced blood TCR repertoires of five healthy adults to estimate repertoire size and the extent of clonotype sharing between individuals. Libraries were prepared and TCR repertoires were sequenced by different laboratories using diverse techniques, in order to increase sequencing depth and limit assay-specific biases. Each donor's leukapheresis produced roughly between roughly 0.85 and 10 billion PBMCs.

Using the deep immunoSEQ assay, TCR CDR3 regions were amplified from genomic DNA by multiplex PCR. For each cell subset, the extracted genomic DNA was distributed evenly across all wells of several immunoSEQ 96-well plates, and each plate served as one replicate. Each replicate PCR for sorted subsets received approximately 200 ng genomic DNA, equal to tens of thousands of T cell genomes. Purified libraries were measured with a Qubit 3.0 fluorometer, size-checked on a Bioanalyzer 2100, and measured again with the KAPA Library Quantification kit. Every immunoSEQ 96-well plate was sequenced on a dedicated single-read 150-cycle Illumina NextSeq 550 flow cell. The original pipeline was this. Because only junctional sequences without quality scores were contained in the immunoSEQ output, filtering matching that applied to full-length reads could not be performed. To assign V/J genes and CDR3, sequences were annotated against IMGT germline references using PyIR, a Python wrapper for IgBLAST v1.9. Reads were removed for weak V/J assignments (E-value above 1e-6), missing CDR3, stop codons, out-of-frame junctions, or ambiguous translated residues. A V3J clonotype was defined by an identical inferred V gene, J gene, and CDR3 amino acid sequence. Percentage overlap between repertoires was calculated by dividing the number of shared unique clonotypes by the size of the smaller repertoire. RTK rarefaction, the Chao1 estimator, and Recon v2.1 estimates of unobserved clonotypes were used to assess repertoire richness. For all TCRbeta clonotypes obtained by the gDNA method from four donors, generation probabilities were computed with OLGA. Held by TCRdb, this immuneACCESS table contains in-frame sequences only and omits some clones. Under half of the omission traces to an unresolved V gene where checked; the cause of the rest is unknown. V and J calls and clone size are those listed in that table; D and trimming were worked out from the DNA. The table for this sample lists some 2.1 million clones; approximately 94% of them were counted only once. The ten largest clonotypes hold roughly 1.1% of the sample.

From the cysteine up to the phenylalanine, the CDR3 has a length of 17 residues. Only the CDR3 DNA is retained, 51 bases long and in frame from the first base. V and J lose 0 bases and 0 bases, and a span of 12 bases separates them. Looking up the germline V gene (reference sequence) yields CDR1 SEHNR and CDR2 FQNEAQ. CD8 naive samples consisted of CD45RO-negative cells that were positively selected for CCR7, yielding a CD45RA+CCR7+ population without TemRA cells. Healthy HIV-negative adults with no recently reported acute infections or vaccinations were included as donors. Only Caucasian adults living in Nashville, Tennessee, USA were represented among the donors. Blood was collected by leukapheresis, and PBMCs were isolated by Ficoll-Histopaque density gradient centrifugation and then cryopreserved in liquid nitrogen vapor phase. Analytical flow cytometry was used to check the purity and quantity of every magnetically sorted T cell population. Genomic DNA was isolated from each sorted fraction and quantified by UV absorbance on a Nanodrop 2000c.

The sample holds a few counts of this clone. It lacks a known antigen. Nothing much larger sits one base from this clone, and base qualities are not available. Paper-wide results and their limitations: Because the study included only a small number of donors, the genetic and exposure-history diversity represented was limited. Compared with non-shared clonotypes, clonotypes shared by all four sorted-subset donors had higher generation probabilities. Only blood was sampled, and tissue TCR repertoires likely differ from those in blood. Estimated clonotype richness was generally larger for naive than for memory subsets. Incomplete sequencing was indicated by rarefaction of sorted-subset datasets, despite the large sequencing depth. Across a few donors, approximately 5% of naive CD4, approximately 3.6% of naive CD8, 2% to 2.5% of memory CD4, and under 0.45% of memory CD8 clonotypes were shared. Based on pairwise subsampling, the degree of clonotype sharing among donors was expected to be affected by sequencing depth.

The rearranged segments are TRBV7-9 and TRBJ1-3; no D gene is confidently identified. This TCR was sampled from a man between 18 and 35 years old in good health. The sample was naive CD8+ T cells sorted from blood. In the paper's terms, the cell subset or site label means: CD45RA+CCR7+. CDR3 region: CASSLADVWSSGNTIYF. The DNA sequence is TGTGCCAGCAGCTTAGCGGACGTGTGGAGCTCTGGAAACACCATATATTTT.